Listed below are T cell receptor beta chains from one sample, sequenced in a study of cytomegalovirus exposure and HLA in healthy donors. Here immunoSEQ multiplex PCR was the method, and the copy in TCRdb shows in-frame clones only, minus some. This sample has around 67,000 clones, with approximately 78% found just once. The sequencing input was PBMCs. Receptor source: a man aged 18 to 29 in good health and CMV-seropositive. Both conserved end residues are part of each CDR3. The order of the fields is J gene, clone size, D gene, V gene, CDR3 DNA, CDR3 protein. The D gene is left open where the match is weak. The listing skips clone size in some rows; elsewhere it reads once, few, many or a size class.

TRBJ2-3 | NA | TRBD2 | TRBV19 | TGTGCCAGCGACTGTAAAACTAGCGGGGGGGGACGTAGCACAGATACGCAGTATTTT | CASDCKTSGGGRSTDTQYF
TRBJ1-5 | NA | TRBD1 | TRBV7-8 | TGTGCCAGCAGCTTAAGGGACAGGGATGGACAGCCCCAGCATTTT | CASSLRDRDGQPQHF
TRBJ2-6 | NA | NA | TRBV5-8 | TGTGCCAGCAGCTTGGGTGAGGGCGGCGGGGCCAACGTCCTGACTTTC | CASSLGEGGGANVLTF
TRBJ2-1 | NA | TRBD1 | TRBV4-1 | TGCGCCAGCAGCCAAGATCTAGGGACAGGGCTGCATGAGCAGTTCTTC | CASSQDLGTGLHEQFF
TRBJ2-7 | NA | TRBD2 | TRBV7-4 | TGTGCCAGCAGCCCCCCCCGGCTAGCGGGAGAACACGAGCAGTACTTC | CASSPPRLAGEHEQYF
TRBJ1-1 | NA | NA | TRBV5-4 | TGTGCCAGCAGGTTACAGGTTTACACTGAAGCTTTCTTT | CASRLQVYTEAFF
TRBJ2-7 | once | TRBD2 | TRBV2 | TGTGCCAGCAGAGCGGGACTAGCAGGCGAGCAGTACTTC | CASRAGLAGEQYF
TRBJ2-6 | NA | NA | TRBV5-1 | TGCGCCAGCAGCTTGGACGGGGCTGGGGCCAACGTCCTGACTTTC | CASSLDGAGANVLTF
TRBJ2-7 | NA | TRBD1 | TRBV7-9 | TGTGCCATTGGGGTCCGGGACAGGTCCTACGAGCAGTACTTC | CAIGVRDRSYEQYF
TRBJ2-7 | NA | NA | TRBV2 | TGTGCCAGCAAGAGTTCGGGTCTGAGCTCCTACGAGCAGTACTTC | CASKSSGLSSYEQYF
TRBJ1-5 | NA | NA | TRBV6-4 | TGTGCCAGCAGCGCCAGGGTGTGGGATCAGCCCCAGCATTTT | CASSARVWDQPQHF
TRBJ1-4 | few | NA | TRBV7-9 | TGTGCCAGCGTGGCAGTCGCTAATGAAAAACTGTTTTTT | CASVAVANEKLFF
TRBJ1-2 | NA | NA | TRBV30 | TGTGCCTGGAGTCCCAGGGGCAACTATGGCTACACCTTC | CAWSPRGNYGYTF
TRBJ1-1 | once | NA | TRBV21-1 | TGTGCCAGCAGCGCAGGACAGGGGGCTGCTGAAGCTTTCTTT | CASSAGQGAAEAFF
TRBJ2-1 | NA | TRBD2 | TRBV6-6 | TGTGCCAGCAGAATAGCGGGAGAGGCCTACAATGAGCAGTTCTTC | CASRIAGEAYNEQFF
TRBJ2-5 | NA | TRBD2 | TRBV10-3 | TGTGCCATCAGTGAGAACGTAGCTAGCGGGAGTAAAGAGACCCAGTACTTC | CAISENVASGSKETQYF
TRBJ2-1 | NA | TRBD1 | TRBV7-7 | TGTGCTAGCAGCCGCTCCCCGGGACAGGGGAATGAGCAGTTCTTC | CASSRSPGQGNEQFF
TRBJ1-2 | NA | TRBD1 | TRBV6-4 | TGTGCCAGCAGTGACCTCACCCCGACAGGGTCCTATGGCTACACCTTC | CASSDLTPTGSYGYTF
TRBJ2-3 | NA | NA | TRBV30 | TGTGCCTGGACGACGGGACTGTCTGATACGCAGTATTTT | CAWTTGLSDTQYF
TRBJ2-1 | once | TRBD2 | TRBV27 | TGTGCCAGCAGTCGCCGACTAGCAGGAAATTTTGAGCAGTTCTTC | CASSRRLAGNFEQFF
TRBJ2-5 | NA | NA | TRBV2 | TGTGCCAGCAGTGGCTCGGGGGGCACGGGGGAGACCCAGTACTTC | CASSGSGGTGETQYF
TRBJ1-3 | NA | NA | TRBV9 | TGTGCCAGCAGCGCCCAAGGGGGGGACGGAAACACCATATATTTT | CASSAQGGDGNTIYF
TRBJ2-1 | NA | TRBD1 | TRBV4-1 | TGCGCCAGCAGCCAATTCATCGGGACAGGGGTATCAAGCGAGCAGTTCTTC | CASSQFIGTGVSSEQFF